This T cell receptor (beta chain) was sequenced for a study of CD8 T cells in ankylosing spondylitis. CDR3 size: 13 residues. V was cut by 1 base and J by 1 base, with 3 bases left in between. Looked up from germline, CDR1 is LGHDT and CDR2 is YNNKEL (reference sequence). This clonotype was found many times. In TCRdb, the 5' RACE reads were re-called with MiXCR into one record per CDR3 protein. The sample carries around 300,000 distinct CDR3 sequences, approximately 14% recorded once. V and J are TRBV3-1 and TRBJ2-3; D gene unclear. The sample taken for sequencing was blood, either unsorted or a sorted T cell fraction (not recorded which). This clonotype was sampled from a male donor with ankylosing spondylitis or in good health (not recorded which). The CDR3 protein is CASSQGGTDTQYF. The CDR3 region has the DNA TGTGCCAGCAGCCAAGGTGGCACAGATACGCAGTATTTT.